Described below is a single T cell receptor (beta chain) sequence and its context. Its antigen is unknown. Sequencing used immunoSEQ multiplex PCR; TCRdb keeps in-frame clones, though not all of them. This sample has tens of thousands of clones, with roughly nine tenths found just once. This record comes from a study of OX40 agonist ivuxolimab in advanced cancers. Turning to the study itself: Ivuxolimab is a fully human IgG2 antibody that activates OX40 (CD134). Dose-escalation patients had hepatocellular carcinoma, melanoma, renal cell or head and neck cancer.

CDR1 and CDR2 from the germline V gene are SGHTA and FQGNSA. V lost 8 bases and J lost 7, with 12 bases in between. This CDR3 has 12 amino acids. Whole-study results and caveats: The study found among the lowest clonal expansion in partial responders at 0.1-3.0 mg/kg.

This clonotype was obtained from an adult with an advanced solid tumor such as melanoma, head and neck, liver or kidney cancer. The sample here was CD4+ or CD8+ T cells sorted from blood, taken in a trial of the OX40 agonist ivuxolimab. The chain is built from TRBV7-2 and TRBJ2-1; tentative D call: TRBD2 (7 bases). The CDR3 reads CASGGAYNEQFF. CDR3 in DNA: TGTGCCAGCGGGGGGGCTTATAATGAGCAGTTCTTC.